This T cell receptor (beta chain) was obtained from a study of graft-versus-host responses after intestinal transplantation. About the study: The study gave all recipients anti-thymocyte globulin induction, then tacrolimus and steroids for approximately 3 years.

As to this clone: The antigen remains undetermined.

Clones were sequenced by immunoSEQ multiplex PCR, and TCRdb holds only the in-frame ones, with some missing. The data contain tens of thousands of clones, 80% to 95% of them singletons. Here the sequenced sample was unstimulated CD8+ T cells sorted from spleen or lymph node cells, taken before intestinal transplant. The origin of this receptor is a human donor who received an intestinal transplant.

CDR3 nucleotide sequence: TGTGCCAGTAGCGCCAACTCCGGGATAAACACTGAAGCTTTCTTT. Translated: CASSANSGINTEAFF. This chain joins TRBV19 and TRBJ1-1; D gene uncertain. The CDR3 runs to 15 residues. Germline values: CDR1 LNHDA, CDR2 SQIVND (reference sequence). V was clipped by 6 bases and J by 2 bases, with 16 bases between them.